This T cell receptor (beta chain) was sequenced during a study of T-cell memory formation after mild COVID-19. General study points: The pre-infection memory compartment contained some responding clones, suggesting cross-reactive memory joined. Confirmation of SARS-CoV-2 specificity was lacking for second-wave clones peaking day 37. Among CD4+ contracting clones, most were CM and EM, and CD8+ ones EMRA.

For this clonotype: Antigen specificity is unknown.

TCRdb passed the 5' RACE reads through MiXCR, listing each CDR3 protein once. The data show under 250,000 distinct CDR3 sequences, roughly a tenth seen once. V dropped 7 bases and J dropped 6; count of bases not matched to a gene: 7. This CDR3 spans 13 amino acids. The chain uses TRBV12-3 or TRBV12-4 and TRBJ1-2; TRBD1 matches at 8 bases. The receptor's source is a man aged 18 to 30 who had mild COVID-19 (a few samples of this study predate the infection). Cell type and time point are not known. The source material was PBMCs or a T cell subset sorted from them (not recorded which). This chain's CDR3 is CASNLDRVHGYTF. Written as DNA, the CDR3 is TGTGCCAGCAACCTGGACAGGGTTCATGGCTACACCTTC.